These 20 T cell receptor beta chains were all obtained from the same sample, sequenced in a study of cytomegalovirus exposure and HLA in healthy donors. Both 60 Vbeta primers and 13 Jbeta primers went into the PCR. Sequencing used immunoSEQ multiplex PCR; TCRdb keeps in-frame clones, though not all of them. The profile shows approximately 150,000 clones, around 85% of them singletons. Source material: PBMCs. Receptors were obtained from a human donor in good health.

V usage is TRBV4-1 and J usage is TRBJ1-3; TRBD1 is a possible D gene (5 bases). With 4 bases removed from V and 0 bases from J, the gap between germline ends came to 19 bases. Per germline, CDR1 MGHRA and CDR2 YSYEKL. This CDR3 contains 18 residues. The CDR3 region is CASSPYGGRKASGNTIYF. CDR3 nucleotide sequence: TGCGCCAGCAGCCCATACGGGGGGAGGAAAGCCTCTGGAAACACCATATATTTT.

This clone was detected only a few times. This sequence joins TRBV7-9 and TRBJ1-1, with D unresolved. In germline, CDR1 is SEHNR, CDR2 FQNEAQ (reference sequence). Between the trimmed V and J ends, which lost 4 bases and 6 bases, there was a span of 9 bases. CDR3 length equals 12 residues. The CDR3 sequence: CASSSLTAEAFF. In nucleotides, the CDR3 is TGTGCCAGCAGCTCCTTAACGGCTGAAGCTTTCTTT.

J is TRBJ1-2 and V is TRBV7-9; possible D gene TRBD1, 5 bases. Deletions cut 2 bases from V and 7 bases from J, with 8 bases between. The germline V gene has CDR1 SEHNR and CDR2 FQNEAQ (reference sequence). This CDR3 comprises 12 residues. CDR3 residues: CASSLQGIGYTF. The CDR3 DNA sequence: TGTGCCAGCAGCTTACAGGGAATTGGCTACACCTTC.

The chain employs TRBV19 and TRBJ1-6; a weak D match, TRBD1 (5 bases). CDR1 LNHDA and CDR2 SQIVND come from the germline V gene (reference sequence). This CDR3 spans 15 amino acids. The germline V and J ends were trimmed by 0 bases and 10 bases, with 13 bases remaining between them. In DNA form, the CDR3 reads TGTGCCAGTAGTATAGAGCAGGGTCGTGGATCACCCCTCCACTTT. It is translated as CASSIEQGRGSPLHF.

V usage is TRBV2 and J usage is TRBJ1-2; D unclear. The CDR3 extends over 11 amino acids. Germline values: CDR1 SNHLY, CDR2 FYNNEI. V gave up 6 bases and J gave up 6 bases, with 8 bases separating them. This chain's CDR3 is CASRSTDGYTF. The CDR3 nucleotides read TGTGCCAGCAGGTCTACAGATGGCTACACCTTC.

V gene TRBV27 combines with J gene TRBJ1-2, with D perhaps matching TRBD1 (6 bases). The CDR3 spans 15 residues. Germline V lookup: CDR1 MNHEY, CDR2 SMNVEV (reference sequence). The germline V and J ends were trimmed by 0 bases and 4 bases, with 12 bases remaining between them. DNA for the CDR3: TGTGCCAGCAGTTTATCCCAACAGGGCCCCTATGGCTACACCTTC. As protein: CASSLSQQGPYGYTF.

The chain joins TRBV19 to TRBJ1-2; the match to TRBD1 covers 7 bases. This CDR3 has 14 residues. Looked up from germline, CDR1 is LNHDA and CDR2 is SQIVND (reference sequence). The junction had 6 bases not matched to a gene; V was cut back by 1 base and J by 7 bases. CDR3 sequence: CASSIGQGVFGYTF. The DNA for the CDR3 is TGTGCCAGTAGTATAGGGCAGGGGGTGTTTGGCTACACCTTC.

The table lists this clone with a count of one. The chain is built from TRBV19 and TRBJ2-3; 7 bases align to TRBD2. CDR3 length: 14 amino acids. Looked up from germline, CDR1 is LNHDA and CDR2 is SQIVND (reference sequence). V dropped 4 bases and J dropped 2; count of bases not matched to a gene: 3. The CDR3, as DNA: TGTGCCAGTAGTAGGGCGGGGGTCACAGATACGCAGTATTTT. The encoded protein is CASSRAGVTDTQYF.

The genes are TRBV18 and TRBJ2-7; 7 bases line up with TRBD2. CDR3 length: 15 residues. The germline CDR1 and CDR2 sequences are KGHSH and LQKENI. Trimming cost V 0 bases and J 2 bases; bases outside gene matches: 4. The CDR3 DNA sequence: TGTGCCAGCTCACCACCGTTGGCGGGGGCCTACGAGCAGTACTTC. This translates into CASSPPLAGAYEQYF.

This chain joins TRBV27 and TRBJ1-2, with 9 nucleotides matching TRBD1. Trimming removed 5 bases from V and 7 bases from J; junction bases left unmatched: 17. The CDR3 totals 17 residues. Germline CDR1 MNHEY, CDR2 SMNVEV (reference sequence). The DNA of the CDR3 is TGTGCCAGCAGTGCAACTAAAGGGACAGGGATATGGAGTGGCTACACCTTC. It encodes CASSATKGTGIWSGYTF.

The gene calls are TRBV11-2 and TRBJ1-2; no clear D. CDR1 SGHAT and CDR2 FQNNGV come from the germline V gene. This CDR3 is built from 15 residues. V was trimmed by 2 bases and J by 3 bases, leaving 13 bases between them. CDR3 nucleotide sequence: TGTGCCAGCAGCTTACGGGTAGCAAACTACTATGGCTACACCTTC. Protein: CASSLRVANYYGYTF.

The V and J genes are TRBV14 and TRBJ2-4, with unresolved D. Looked up from germline, CDR1 is SGHDN and CDR2 is FVKESK. Trimming took 0 bases from V and 0 from J, leaving 3 bases between them. The CDR3 has 14 amino acids. DNA of the CDR3: TGTGCCAGCAGCCAAGAGGCAGCCAAAAACATTCAGTACTTC. As protein: CASSQEAAKNIQYF.

This rearrangement joins TRBV25-1 to TRBJ2-7; 9 bases match TRBD2. The CDR3 extends over 17 amino acids. Germline V lookup: CDR1 MGHDK, CDR2 SYGVNS. Germline trimming cut 1 base from V and 2 bases from J; bases unmatched to any gene: 9. CDR3 DNA sequence: TGTGCCAGCAGTGAATGGTTGGGTCTAGCGGGGACCTACGAGCAGTACTTC. The encoded protein is CASSEWLGLAGTYEQYF.

The genes are TRBV5-1 and TRBJ2-5; TRBD2 matches at 7 bases. CDR1 is SGHRS, CDR2 YFSETQ, per germline. CDR3 length: 15 amino acids. The V segment lost 4 bases and the J segment 5 bases; nucleotides outside the gene matches: 11. The CDR3 coding sequence is TGCGCCAGCAGCAACAACGCGGGGGTCGATGAGACCCAGTACTTC. Protein: CASSNNAGVDETQYF.

The gene calls are TRBV4-3 and TRBJ2-3; D is perhaps TRBD2 (5 bases). CDR3 size: 15 residues. V gave up 1 base and J gave up 4 bases, with 12 bases separating them. Germline values: CDR1 LGHNA, CDR2 YSLEER. The CDR3 sequence: CASSQGGGYADTQYF. The DNA for the CDR3 is TGCGCCAGCAGCCAAGGTGGCGGGTACGCAGATACGCAGTATTTT.

The genes are TRBV29-1 and TRBJ2-5; a weak D match, TRBD1 (7 bases). From germline, CDR1 is SQVTM and CDR2 ANQGSEA. This CDR3 region has 14 residues. V lost 3 bases to trimming and J lost 5 bases, with 16 bases between them. CDR3 residues: CSVESQGDWETQYF. The CDR3 nucleotides read TGCAGCGTTGAGAGCCAGGGGGACTGGGAGACCCAGTACTTC.

This clone was seen a single time. A junction boundary mismatches the germline segment, possibly from a read error. The V and J genes are TRBV2 and TRBJ1-4, with 7 nucleotides matching TRBD1. The germline V gene has CDR1 SNHLY and CDR2 FYNNEI. This CDR3 contains 11 residues. The CDR3 protein is CASSEPGQSIF. CDR3 sequence (DNA): TGTGCCAGCAGCGAACCGGGACAGAGCATTTTT. The full variable domain, with the rest looked up from reference TRBV2 and TRBJ1-4, is EPEVTQTPSHQVTQMGQEVILRCVPISNHLYFYWYRQILGQKVEFLVSFYNNEISEKSEIFDDQFSVERPDGSNFTLKIRSTKLEDSAMYFCASSEPGQSIFGSGTQLSVL.

This chain joins TRBV11-2 and TRBJ1-2; TRBD1 matches at 7 bases. The trim removed 5 bases at V and 8 bases at J, leaving 8 bases unmatched. The CDR3 covers 13 residues. Germline CDR1 SGHAT, CDR2 FQNNGV. The CDR3 DNA reads TGTGCCAGCAGCCCTGACAGGGCGGGGGGCTACACCTTC. Residues: CASSPDRAGGYTF.

The V call is TRBV11-2, the J call TRBJ1-1, with D possibly being TRBD1 (5 bases). The CDR3 loop spans 14 amino acids. CDR1 and CDR2 from the germline V gene are SGHAT and FQNNGV. Trimming stripped 2 bases from V and 11 bases from J, with 18 bases between. The CDR3 bases are TGTGCCAGCAGCTTAAACCCCACAGGCCCTGGGGCTTTCTTT. Translation gives CASSLNPTGPGAFF.

The chain combines TRBV2 with TRBJ1-2; D not resolved. This CDR3 region has 12 residues. Deletions cut 6 bases from V and 5 bases from J, with 10 bases between. Germline values: CDR1 SNHLY, CDR2 FYNNEI. CDR3 sequence (DNA): TGTGCCAGCAGCCCCCGTTTTTATGGCTACACCTTC. It is translated as CASSPRFYGYTF.